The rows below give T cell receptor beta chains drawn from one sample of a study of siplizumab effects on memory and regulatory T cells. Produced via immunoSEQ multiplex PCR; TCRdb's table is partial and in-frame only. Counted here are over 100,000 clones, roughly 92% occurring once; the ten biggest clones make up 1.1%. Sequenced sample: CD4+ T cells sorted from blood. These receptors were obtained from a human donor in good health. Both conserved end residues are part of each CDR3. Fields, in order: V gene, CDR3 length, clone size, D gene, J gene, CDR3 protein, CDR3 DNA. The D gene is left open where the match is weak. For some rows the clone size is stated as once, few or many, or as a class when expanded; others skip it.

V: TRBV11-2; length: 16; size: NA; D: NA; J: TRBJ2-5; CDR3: CASSLAGRVSQETQYF; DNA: TGTGCCAGCAGCTTAGCGGGAAGGGTATCACAAGAGACCCAGTACTTC
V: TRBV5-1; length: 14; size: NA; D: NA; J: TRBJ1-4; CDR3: CASSLGVVGEKLFF; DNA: TGCGCCAGCAGCTTGGGGGTTGTTGGTGAAAAACTGTTTTTT
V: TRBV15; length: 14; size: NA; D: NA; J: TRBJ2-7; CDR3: CATSTATGPYEQYF; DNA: TGTGCCACCAGCACAGCGACAGGACCCTACGAGCAGTACTTC
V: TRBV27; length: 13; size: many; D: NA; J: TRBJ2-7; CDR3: CASSFGGTYEQYF; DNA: TGTGCCAGCAGTTTCGGAGGGACCTACGAGCAGTACTTC
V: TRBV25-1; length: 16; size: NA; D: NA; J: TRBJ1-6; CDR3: CASSGTPGPFGTPLHF; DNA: TGTGCCAGCAGTGGGACCCCGGGACCGTTCGGAACACCCCTCCACTTT
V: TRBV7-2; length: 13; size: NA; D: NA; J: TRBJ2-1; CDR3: CASSLAAYNEQFF; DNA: TGTGCCAGCAGTTTAGCGGCCTACAATGAGCAGTTCTTC
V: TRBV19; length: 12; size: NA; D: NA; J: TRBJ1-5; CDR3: CASSGVGQPQHF; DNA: TGTGCCAGTAGTGGGGTGGGGCAGCCCCAGCATTTT
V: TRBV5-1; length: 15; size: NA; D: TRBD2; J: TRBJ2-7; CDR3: CASSSSGRGVYEQYF; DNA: TGCGCCAGCAGCTCGAGCGGGAGAGGAGTCTACGAGCAGTACTTC
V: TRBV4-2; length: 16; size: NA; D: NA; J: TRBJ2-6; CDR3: CASSRELLSGANVLTF; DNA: TGTGCCAGCAGCCGAGAACTTCTTTCTGGGGCCAACGTCCTGACTTTC
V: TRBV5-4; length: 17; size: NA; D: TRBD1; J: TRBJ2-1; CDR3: CASSWSPTGGPYNEQFF; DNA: TGTGCCAGCAGCTGGAGCCCGACAGGGGGCCCCTACAATGAGCAGTTCTTC
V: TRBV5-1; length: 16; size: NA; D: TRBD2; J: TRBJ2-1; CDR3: CASSLGGRASLDEQFF; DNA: TGCGCCAGCAGCTTGGGAGGGAGGGCCTCTCTCGATGAGCAGTTCTTC
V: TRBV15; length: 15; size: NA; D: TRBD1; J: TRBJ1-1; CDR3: CATSRKGGANTEAFF; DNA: TGTGCCACCAGCAGAAAAGGGGGCGCGAACACTGAAGCTTTCTTT
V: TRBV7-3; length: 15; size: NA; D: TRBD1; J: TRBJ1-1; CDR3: CASSSAGTGNTEAFF; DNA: TGTGCCAGCAGCTCGGCCGGGACAGGGAACACTGAAGCTTTCTTT
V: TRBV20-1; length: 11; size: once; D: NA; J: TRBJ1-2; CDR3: CSASSIYGYTF; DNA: TGCAGTGCTTCCTCCATATATGGCTACACCTTC